This T cell receptor beta chain was retrieved from a study of blood T cells in healthy people across ages. As concerns this clonotype: Antigen: not known.

Study-wide points: Unknown donor CMV status possibly confounded expanded clonotype changes. Older age went with lower TCR beta diversity per million T cells, in a roughly linear way.

CDR3 length: 16 residues. Germline values: CDR1 DFQATT, CDR2 SNEGSKA (reference sequence). The V segment lost 5 bases and the J segment 1 base; nucleotides outside the gene matches: 10. A second about 7 to 12 cycle PCR used barcoded and J-beta primers. Every cDNA was tagged by a template-switch adaptor with 12 random nucleotides. Every sample produced at least 3 million CDR3-containing paired-end reads. TCRdb passed the 5' RACE reads through MiXCR, listing each CDR3 protein once. The repertoire includes some 780,000 distinct CDR3 sequences, around 50% of them detected once, and around 25% sits in the top ten.

The chain employs TRBV20-1 and TRBJ2-5; 10 bases map to TRBD2. The sequencing sample was made of blood. The receptor comes from a man aged 35 to 55 in good health. The CDR3 sequence: CSAQNGAGGAQETQYF. The DNA of the CDR3 is TGCAGTGCTCAGAACGGAGCGGGGGGGGCCCAAGAGACCCAGTACTTC.